This T cell receptor (beta chain) derives from a study of metastatic and nonmetastatic thyroid tumors (dated by TCRdb to 2020 to 2021). The study in broad terms: Repertoires were compared across peripheral blood and tumor or nodule tissue samples from malignant and benign thyroid patients.

This clone appeared a few times. Its antigen specificity is not known. No quality values exist for individual bases; no much larger clone is one base distant. Study-wide findings and limitations: In both blood and tumor samples, TCR beta diversity was reported to be significantly higher in malignant tumors than in benign nodules.

The V end loses 1 base and the J end loses 0 bases, and a stretch of 14 bases separates them. For CDR1 and CDR2, the germline V gene lists MGHRA and YSYEKL. From its cysteine to its phenylalanine, the CDR3 spans 17 amino acids. Only the CDR3 portion is preserved as DNA: 51 bases, with reading frame beginning at the first base. Libraries were prepared through PCR. The run used an Illumina HiSeq 4000. The TCR beta-chain CDR3 region of each patient was profiled by high-throughput sequencing. Concerning the study's data processing: CDR3 differences across clinicopathological groups were used to build a classifier for discriminating distant-metastatic papillary thyroid cancer patients. The Shannon index was used to assess repertoire diversity, and the Morisita-Horn index was used to assess tumor-blood repertoire similarity. TCRdb redid the processing of the public reads, applying fastp at Q25 and MiXCR, and retained in-frame beta chains. TCRdb's processing, not the authors', yielded these V and J calls. The sample profile shows roughly 58,000 clones; about 4% of them were found once. The ten top clones hold around 20% of the sample.

None of the patients had been given any treatment before thyroid surgery. Using T-cell receptor beta sequencing, the researchers looked back retrospectively at clinical samples from patients, gathered between about 2011 and 2018. This clonotype was sampled from a female donor with papillary thyroid cancer or a benign thyroid nodule (not recorded which). Some clones in this sample may be carry-over from other donors' samples. The sequenced sample was blood. The rearranged chain carries TRBV4-1 and TRBJ2-3, with no reliable assignment of the D segment. The CDR3 corresponds to CASSQVVVQTSTDTQYF. The DNA sequence is as follows: TGCGCCAGCAGCCAAGTAGTAGTCCAGACTAGCACAGATACGCAGTATTTT.